The subject of this entry is one T cell receptor beta chain. Its antigen is not known. The entry originates in a study of T cell responses to AZD1222 COVID-19 vaccine. V was trimmed by 2 bases and J by 8 bases, leaving 4 bases between them. The CDR3 is made up of 11 amino acids. Whether given at about 4 or about 12 weeks, second doses were pooled. TCRdb's table, derived via immunoSEQ multiplex PCR, lists solely in-frame clones and lacks some. The sample has roughly 65,000 clones; around four fifths are singletons. Study-wide points: Possibly, clonal diversity was underestimated; donors were largely white British and included more females.

Sequencing used peripheral blood, obtained 28 days after the second AZD1222 dose. The receptor comes from an adult who received the AZD1222 COVID-19 vaccine. The chain uses TRBV12-3 or TRBV12-4 and TRBJ2-1; D is ambiguous. The DNA of the CDR3 is TGTGCCAGCAGTTTACACCATGAGCAGTTCTTC. Encoded protein: CASSLHHEQFF.